This T cell receptor beta chain was sequenced during a study of T cell repertoires in cytomegalovirus infection (dated by TCRdb to the late 2010s). Background on the whole study: Alongside well-studied HLA-B-restricted epitopes, the peptide stimulations were aimed at recently identified HLA-C-restricted CMV epitopes, whose presentation resists viral immunomodulation. Donor HLA type was relevant to the analysis, as public TCR beta signatures indicated carriage of CMV infection together with the matching HLA type. Paper-wide results and their limitations: The ex vivo response was dominated by HLA-C-restricted CMV-specific TCR beta clonotypes, and the single most frequent clonotype in two of eight donors was supplied by these HLA-C-restricted clonotypes. Carriers of CMV infection plus the relevant HLA type were discriminated by the cumulative frequency of public TCR beta family members in the study cohort and in an independent roughly 350-donor cohort.

These reads were obtained on an Illumina HiSeq 1500. TCRdb reworked the public reads: Q25 trimming with fastp, MiXCR clone assembly, productive beta chains retained. Each CDR3 protein gets just one entry, which takes the most common genes and DNA from the rows behind it. The sample yields hundreds of thousands of distinct CDR3 sequences; around 31% were counted once. The ten largest make up about 20% of the sample. In regard to this clonotype: The target of this receptor is not known. No base quality information exists; no much larger clone differs at one position.

Trimming at the junction amounts to 6 bases on V and 0 bases on J, and the germline ends lie 11 bases apart. Measured from the cysteine to the phenylalanine, the CDR3 is 14 residues long. Left in the record is the CDR3 DNA by itself, 42 bases read in frame from the first base. Explained via the paper, the treatment or condition label denotes: in vitro stimulation with specific CMV peptide epitopes to enrich CMV-specific T cells. The source is a human donor in good health (CMV status not recorded). Some clones in this sample may be carry-over from other donors' samples. Sequences were derived from cultured PBMCs, sampled from culture after CMV antigen stimulation. The chain is encoded by TRBV12-3 or TRBV12-4 joined to TRBJ2-5; TRBD2 is perhaps the D gene, given 6 matching bases. The nucleotides are TGTGCCAGCAGAGTCCGGGACTACCAAGAGACCCAGTACTTC. Its product reads: CASRVRDYQETQYF.